A single TCR beta chain is shown here with its context. Its cognate antigen is unknown. Sequencing was performed with immunoSEQ multiplex PCR; in TCRdb, only in-frame clones are kept and a portion is missing. Of around 62,000 clones detected, roughly 90% appear once; the ten largest clones hold approximately 1.7%. This entry comes from a study of cytomegalovirus exposure and HLA in healthy donors. On the study more broadly: The approximately 120 validation repertoires and the roughly 700 first-cohort repertoires shared a platform, a later analysis reported. General observations from the study: There were a few CMV-associated chains whose specificity for CMV antigens was confirmed in vitro.

Germline lookup yields CDR1 LNHDA and CDR2 SQIVND (reference sequence). This CDR3 is 13 amino acids long. Trimming took 11 bases from V and 1 from J, leaving 14 bases between them. Sequencing input: PBMCs. The rearrangement joins TRBV19 to TRBJ1-1; tentative D call: TRBD1 (5 bases). The receptor comes from a woman aged 18-29 years in good health and CMV-seronegative. The CDR3 nucleotides are TGTGCCTCCAAGGCGGGGGGGAACACTGAAGCTTTCTTT. Protein: CASKAGGNTEAFF.